The 16 T cell receptor beta chains given below trace back to one sample, sequenced in a study of Ad26.COV2.S vaccination and SARS-CoV-2 variants. The treatment is: around 19 received Ad26.COV2.S at low or high dose, single or two shots; several received placebo; per-sample allocation not given. On day 63 after the first injection, vaccine and placebo recipients gave samples. Data came from immunoSEQ multiplex PCR; TCRdb stores just in-frame clones and leaves some out. The table lists around 300,000 clones, 80% to 90% of them singletons. Sequencing used peripheral blood, obtained in a trial of Ad26.COV2.S vaccine versus placebo. These receptors all come from a person aged 18-60 years who received the Ad26.COV2.S COVID-19 vaccine or a placebo.

V and J are TRBV18 and TRBJ1-3; D perhaps matches TRBD1 (6 bases). Trimming removed 3 bases from V and 4 bases from J, with 13 bases in between. The CDR3 consists of 15 residues. Germline V gene data show CDR1 as KGHSH and CDR2 as LQKENI. The CDR3 DNA is TGTGCCAGCTCACCGGACAGCGTATCAGGAAACACCATATATTTT. Translating gives CASSPDSVSGNTIYF.

V gene TRBV28 combines with J gene TRBJ2-3; D might be TRBD1 (6 bases). Germline V gives CDR1 MDHEN, CDR2 SYDVKM. CDR3 length equals 16 residues. The germline V and J ends were trimmed by 5 bases and 0 bases, with 15 bases remaining between them. The CDR3 DNA reads as TGTGCCAGCAGTAGCCGGACAGACTCTAGCACAGATACGCAGTATTTT. This codes for CASSSRTDSSTDTQYF. Complete variable domain (other parts from reference TRBV28 and TRBJ2-3): DVKVTQSSRYLVKRTGEKVFLECVQDMDHENMFWYRQDPGLGLRLIYFSYDVKMKEKGDIPEGYSVSREKKERFSLILESASTNQTSMYLCASSSRTDSSTDTQYFGPGTRLTVL.

This chain connects TRBV7-2 to TRBJ2-1, with TRBD2 matching over 9 bases. CDR3 length: 16 residues. CDR1 and CDR2 (germline): SGHTA, FQGNSA. Unmatched junction bases numbered 15, after V lost 5 bases and J lost 10 bases. CDR3 protein: CASSISGTSPLGEQFF. In DNA, the CDR3 is TGTGCCAGCAGCATCTCCGGGACTAGCCCGTTGGGGGAGCAGTTCTTC. Complete variable domain (other parts from reference TRBV7-2 and TRBJ2-1): GAGVSQSPSNKVTEKGKDVELRCDPISGHTALYWYRQSLGQGLEFLIYFQGNSAPDKSGLPSDRFSAERTGGSVSTLTIQRTQQEDSAVYLCASSISGTSPLGEQFFGPGTRLTVL.

This clone was recorded only once. The chain links TRBV3-1 (or the pseudogene TRBV3-2) to TRBJ2-3; the D is unclear. The CDR3 runs to 11 residues. V shed 2 bases and J shed 5 bases, with 2 bases lying between them. Germline lookup yields CDR1 LGHDT and CDR2 YNNKEL (reference sequence). The CDR3 region is CASSQIDTQYF. The CDR3, as DNA: TGTGCCAGCAGCCAAATAGATACGCAGTATTTT.

This sequence joins TRBV7-2 and TRBJ2-5; D is undetermined. The V and J ends lost 4 bases and 5 bases respectively, with 8 bases between them. Germline V gene data show CDR1 as SGHTA and CDR2 as FQGNSA. The CDR3 runs to 12 residues. The CDR3 DNA reads TGTGCCAGCAGCTCCTCTCGGGAGACCCAGTACTTC. Its translation is CASSSSRETQYF.

V gene TRBV5-6 combines with J gene TRBJ2-5, with 13 bases identical to TRBD2. The trim removed 1 base at V and 2 bases at J, leaving 8 bases unmatched. The length of the CDR3 is 18 residues. CDR1 and CDR2 (germline): SGHDT, YYEEEE. In nucleotides, the CDR3 is TGTGCCAGCAGCTTGCAGCGGACTAGCGGGGGAACACAAGAGACCCAGTACTTC. Translating gives CASSLQRTSGGTQETQYF.

CDR3 sequence: CASSQSDTEAFF. DNA for the CDR3: TGTGCCAGCAGCCAATCGGACACTGAAGCTTTCTTT. The V call is TRBV3-1 (or the pseudogene TRBV3-2), the J call TRBJ1-1; unclear D gene. In germline, CDR1 is LGHDT, CDR2 YNNKEL (reference sequence). The CDR3 contains 12 residues. V dropped 2 bases and J dropped 3 bases, with 4 bases sitting between them.

The V and J genes are TRBV5-4 and TRBJ2-2; unclear D gene. Trimming left V 0 bases short and J 4 bases short, with 7 bases between. CDR3 size: 14 residues. Germline V lookup: CDR1 SGHNT, CDR2 YYREEE (reference sequence). CDR3 in amino acids: CASSLGSGTGELFF. The DNA for the CDR3 is TGTGCCAGCAGCTTGGGGTCGGGCACCGGGGAGCTGTTTTTT.

The chain has TRBV7-9 and TRBJ2-7, with 9 positions matching TRBD2. Germline V gives CDR1 SEHNR, CDR2 FQNEAQ (reference sequence). V was pared by 3 bases and J by 4 bases, with 10 bases of the junction left unmatched. The CDR3 totals 16 residues. CDR3 bases: TGTGCCAGCAGCTTGGCTAGCGGGGTTTATCAATACGAGCAGTACTTC. Translated, it gives CASSLASGVYQYEQYF.

This chain uses TRBV5-8 with TRBJ2-7; 7 nucleotides align to TRBD2. Germline CDR1 is SGHTS and CDR2 is YDEGEE. Unmatched junction bases numbered 11, after V lost 0 bases and J lost 2 bases. The CDR3 runs to 17 residues. The CDR3 spells CASSLALGSGGAYEQYF. The CDR3 DNA sequence: TGTGCCAGCAGCTTGGCCTTGGGATCTGGGGGGGCCTACGAGCAGTACTTC.

This clone was seen a handful of times. The J gene is TRBJ1-5, the V gene TRBV5-1, with D possibly being TRBD1 (5 bases). The CDR3 is made up of 16 amino acids. The germline V gene encodes CDR1 SGHRS and CDR2 YFSETQ. With 0 bases removed from V and 1 base from J, the gap between germline ends came to 11 bases. The CDR3 loop reads CASSLGLQDSNQPQHF. In nucleotides, the CDR3 is TGCGCCAGCAGCTTGGGTTTACAGGACAGCAATCAGCCCCAGCATTTT.

This clone has only one observation. The chain employs TRBV4-3 and TRBJ2-2, with D uncertain. Trimming shortened V by 2 bases and J by 6 bases, and 10 bases separated the two germline ends. This CDR3 comprises 14 residues. Germline CDR1 LGHNA, CDR2 YSLEER. The CDR3 spells CASSQWAMPGELFF. The CDR3, as DNA: TGCGCCAGCAGCCAATGGGCTATGCCCGGGGAGCTGTTTTTT.

V gene TRBV7-2 combines with J gene TRBJ2-2, with 9 positions matching TRBD2. The CDR3 sequence is 15 residues long. Germline-derived CDR1 and CDR2 are SGHTA and FQGNSA. The trim removed 5 bases at V and 5 bases at J, leaving 6 bases unmatched. This CDR3 reads CASSLIAGETGELFF. The CDR3 bases are TGTGCCAGCAGCCTCATAGCGGGAGAGACCGGGGAGCTGTTTTTT. The complete variable domain, with remaining parts taken from reference TRBV7-2 and TRBJ2-2, reads GAGVSQSPSNKVTEKGKDVELRCDPISGHTALYWYRQSLGQGLEFLIYFQGNSAPDKSGLPSDRFSAERTGGSVSTLTIQRTQQEDSAVYLCASSLIAGETGELFFGEGSRLTVL.

V and J are TRBV15 and TRBJ2-7; D unclear. This CDR3 has 14 amino acids. The germline V gene has CDR1 LNHNV and CDR2 YYDKDF (reference sequence). V was cut by 5 bases and J by 2 bases, with 13 bases left in between. CDR3 nucleotide sequence: TGTGCCACCAGCGGGTTTGGAGTCACCTACGAGCAGTACTTC. It is translated as CATSGFGVTYEQYF. The variable domain in full, with the rest retrieved from reference TRBV15 and TRBJ2-7, is DAMVIQNPRYQVTQFGKPVTLSCSQTLNHNVMYWYQQKSSQAPKLLFHYYDKDFNNEADTPDNFQSRRPNTSFCFLDIRSPGLGDTAMYLCATSGFGVTYEQYFGPGTRLTVT.

The chain employs TRBV25-1 and TRBJ2-1, with 8 bases fitting TRBD2. Trimming removed 4 bases from V and 0 bases from J; junction bases left unmatched: 11. Germline CDR1 is MGHDK and CDR2 is SYGVNS. This CDR3 is 18 amino acids long. CDR3 in amino acids: CASSARPGLGGSYNEQFF. Here the CDR3 DNA reads TGTGCCAGCAGTGCTCGTCCGGGACTAGGGGGCTCCTACAATGAGCAGTTCTTC.

The chain has TRBV7-2 and TRBJ2-1; 10 nucleotides agree with TRBD2. The germline V gene has CDR1 SGHTA and CDR2 FQGNSA. Losses at the gene ends were 4 bases for V and 3 bases for J; bases not matched to a gene: 6. This CDR3 spans 16 amino acids. CDR3 sequence reads: CASSSLAGGYYNEQFF. CDR3 nucleotide sequence: TGTGCCAGCAGCTCCTTAGCGGGGGGCTACTACAATGAGCAGTTCTTC.